This T cell receptor (beta chain) was recorded in a study of OX40 agonist ivuxolimab in advanced cancers. Turning to the study itself: Among those enrolled, mean age was around 60 years (range 23 to 79) and 82.7% were male.

The study's findings and limits: Researchers report that CD8+ T cells had, on average, more expanded clones than CD4+.

Libraries were prepared by immunoSEQ multiplex PCR; TCRdb keeps only in-frame clonotypes and omits some of them. Of 55,000 to 70,000 clones detected, roughly 89% appear once; the ten largest clones hold 1% to 1.2%. Regarding this clone: Its antigen is currently unknown.

The TCR originated in an adult with an advanced solid tumor such as melanoma, head and neck, liver or kidney cancer. The material sequenced was CD4+ or CD8+ T cells sorted from blood, taken in a trial of the OX40 agonist ivuxolimab.

DNA for the CDR3: TGTGCCAGCAGTTACTCAGGGACAGGGTCCTACAATGAGCAGTTCTTC. Protein product: CASSYSGTGSYNEQFF. The genes are TRBV6-5 and TRBJ2-1; 9 nucleotides match TRBD1. The V gene's germline CDR1 is MNHEY and CDR2 SVGAGI. The J segment lost 1 base and the V segment lost 0 bases, leaving 1 base of the junction unmatched. The CDR3 sequence is 16 residues long.